This entry features one T cell receptor beta chain sequence. Antigen specificity is unknown. The sequencing template was cDNA reverse transcribed from extracted RNA. Produced via immunoSEQ multiplex PCR; TCRdb's table is partial and in-frame only. The repertoire consists of fewer than 250,000 clones, with roughly 66% occurring once and the leading ten covering 0.85% to 1.3%. The treatment is: oral pan-JAK inhibitor, 5-10 mg twice daily. CDR1 is SQVTM and CDR2 is ANQGSEA in the germline V gene. This CDR3 has 12 residues. V was pared by 7 bases and J by 3 bases, with 5 bases of the junction left unmatched. This entry belongs to a study of CD8+ T cells in alopecia areata. Study-level background: Twice daily, treated patients received 5 to 10 mg of oral tofacitinib. Using the percentage of affected scalp area, treated patients' severity was scored.

General study results and limits: Affected lesional scalp, above all in alopecia totalis/universalis, was more clonal than normal scalp.

The sequence was obtained from a human donor with alopecia areata. The genes are TRBV29-1 and TRBJ1-2; 7 bases are a match to TRBD1. Source: CD4+ T cells sorted from blood, taken at week 24, from a patient treated with tofacitinib. The CDR3 sequence: CSDDREDYGYTF. The CDR3 DNA is TGCAGCGATGACAGGGAGGACTATGGCTACACCTTC.